The TCR beta chain described here comes from a study of blood T cell repertoires in COVID-19. Across the study: Some COVID-19 samples were acute and others convalescent; all came from the United States, Italy and Spain. PBMCs, B-cell-depleted T cells, or T cells provided the cDNA or gDNA that made up the material.

The CDR3 length is 14 residues. In the original analysis: It was from reference gene primer amplification that nucleated cell counts were estimated. The repertoire was sequenced with immunoSEQ multiplex PCR; TCRdb's copy has only in-frame clones and lacks some. From that table come the V and J calls and clone size; the DNA was used to work out D and trimming. The top ten clones hold 5% to 7% of a sample with under 45,000 clones, around four fifths of them seen once. The chain carries TRBV21-1 and TRBJ2-2; TRBD2, the table's D call, lacks a check against the DNA. TRBV21-1 is recorded as a pseudogene. This receptor was obtained from a man between 50 and 59 years old with active COVID-19. Sequenced material: peripheral blood. The CDR3 protein is CASLPRLDTGELFF. CDR3 in DNA: TGTGCCAGCCTGCCGCGATTGGACACCGGGGAGCTGTTTTTT.